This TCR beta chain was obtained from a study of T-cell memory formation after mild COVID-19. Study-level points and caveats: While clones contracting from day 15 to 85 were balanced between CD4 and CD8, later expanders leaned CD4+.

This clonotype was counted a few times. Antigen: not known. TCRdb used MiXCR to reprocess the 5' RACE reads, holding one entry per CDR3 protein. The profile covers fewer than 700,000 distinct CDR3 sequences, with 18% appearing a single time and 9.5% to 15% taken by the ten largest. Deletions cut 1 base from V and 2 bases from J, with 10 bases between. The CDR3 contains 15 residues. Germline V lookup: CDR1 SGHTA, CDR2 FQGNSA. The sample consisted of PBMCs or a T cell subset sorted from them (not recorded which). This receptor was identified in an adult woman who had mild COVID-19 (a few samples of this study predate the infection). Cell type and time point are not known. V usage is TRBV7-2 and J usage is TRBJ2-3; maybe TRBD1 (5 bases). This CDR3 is CASSLVAGFTDTQYF. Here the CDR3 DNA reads TGTGCCAGCAGCTTAGTGGCAGGGTTCACAGATACGCAGTATTTT. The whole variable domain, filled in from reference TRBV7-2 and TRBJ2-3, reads GAGVSQSPSNKVTEKGKDVELRCDPISGHTALYWYRQSLGQGLEFLIYFQGNSAPDKSGLPSDRFSAERTGGSVSTLTIQRTQQEDSAVYLCASSLVAGFTDTQYFGPGTRLTVL.